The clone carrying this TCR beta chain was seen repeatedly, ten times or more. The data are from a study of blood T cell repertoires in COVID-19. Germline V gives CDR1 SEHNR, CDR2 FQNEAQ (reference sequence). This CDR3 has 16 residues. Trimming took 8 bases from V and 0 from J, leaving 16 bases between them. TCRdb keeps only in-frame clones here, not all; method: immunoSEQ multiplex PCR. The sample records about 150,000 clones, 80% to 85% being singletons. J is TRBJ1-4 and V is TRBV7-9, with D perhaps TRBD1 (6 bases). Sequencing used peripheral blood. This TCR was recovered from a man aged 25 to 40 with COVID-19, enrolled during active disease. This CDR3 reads CASRDRRNTTNEKLFF. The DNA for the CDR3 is TGTGCCAGCCGAGACAGGAGGAATACAACTAATGAAAAACTGTTTTTT.